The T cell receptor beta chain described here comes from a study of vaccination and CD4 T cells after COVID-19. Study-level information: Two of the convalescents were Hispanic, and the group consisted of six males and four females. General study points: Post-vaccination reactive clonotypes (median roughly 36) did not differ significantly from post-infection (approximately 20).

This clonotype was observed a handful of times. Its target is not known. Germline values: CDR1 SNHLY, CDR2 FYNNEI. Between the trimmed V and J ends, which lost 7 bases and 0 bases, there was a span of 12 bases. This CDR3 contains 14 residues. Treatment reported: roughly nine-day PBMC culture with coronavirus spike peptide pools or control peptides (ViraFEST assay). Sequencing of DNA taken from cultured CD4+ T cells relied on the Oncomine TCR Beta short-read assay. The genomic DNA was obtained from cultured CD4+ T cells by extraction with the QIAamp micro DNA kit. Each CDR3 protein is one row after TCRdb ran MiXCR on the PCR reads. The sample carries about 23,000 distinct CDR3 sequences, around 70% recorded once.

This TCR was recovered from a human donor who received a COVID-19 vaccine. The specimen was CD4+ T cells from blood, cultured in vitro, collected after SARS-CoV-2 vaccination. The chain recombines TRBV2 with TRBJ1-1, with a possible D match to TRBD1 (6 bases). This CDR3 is CASISGTMNTEAFF. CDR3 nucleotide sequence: TGTGCCAGCATCTCCGGGACAATGAACACTGAAGCTTTCTTT.